Listed here are 3 T cell receptor beta chains from one sample, sequenced in a study of shared clonotypes between healthy human individuals. Method: immunoSEQ multiplex PCR; TCRdb's copy keeps in-frame clones and lacks some. Here the sample spans over 2 million clones, 95% being singletons. Sequences were obtained from naive CD4+ T cells sorted from blood. Stated subset: CD45RA+ positively selected. The receptors were gathered from a man aged 18 to 30 in good health.

The J gene is TRBJ2-7, the V gene TRBV7-2; possibly TRBD1 for D (5 bases). Germline values: CDR1 SGHTA, CDR2 FQGNSA. The V end lost 5 bases, the J end lost 6 bases, and 11 bases lay between the germline ends. CDR3 length: 12 amino acids. CDR3: CASSPRQREQYF. The CDR3 DNA follows: TGTGCCAGCAGCCCCAGACAGCGCGAGCAGTACTTC.

The chain is built from TRBV18 and TRBJ1-5, with D uncertain. The CDR3 is 16 amino acids. CDR1 and CDR2 (germline): KGHSH, LQKENI. Deletions cut 3 bases from V and 2 bases from J, with 14 bases between. The CDR3 is CASSPPVDGGNQPQHF. CDR3 DNA: TGTGCCAGCTCACCCCCGGTAGATGGGGGCAATCAGCCCCAGCATTTT.

This clone was recorded only once. This same CDR3 is encoded by further DNA sequences in the sample. The J gene is TRBJ1-6, the V gene TRBV30; no firm D call. V dropped 0 bases and J dropped 10 bases, with 4 bases sitting between them. This CDR3 has 11 amino acids. Germline CDR1 GTSNPN, CDR2 SVGIG (reference sequence). CDR3 loop: CAWSVDSPLHF. CDR3 DNA: TGTGCCTGGAGTGTAGACTCACCCCTCCACTTT.